Shown below are 30 T cell receptor beta chains from a single sample sequenced in a study of blood T cell repertoires in COVID-19. Some clones are missing from TCRdb's copy, which holds only in-frame ones; the method was immunoSEQ multiplex PCR. The sample consists of hundreds of thousands of clones, roughly 89% of them appearing once. Sequenced sample: PBMCs or T cells enriched from blood (not recorded which). The receptors come from a woman aged 25 to 45 with acute COVID-19.

This clone has only one observation. The chain carries TRBV19 and TRBJ1-3; D not certain. This CDR3 comprises 15 residues. V was shortened by 5 bases and J by 7 bases, with 18 bases between the two germline ends. Germline assignment: CDR1 LNHDA and CDR2 SQIVND (reference sequence). CDR3 DNA: TGTGCCAGTAGTTTCGATGATAACGTTCGGAACACCATATATTTT. Translation: CASSFDDNVRNTIYF. Supplemented by reference TRBV19 and TRBJ1-3, the full variable domain reads DGGITQSPKYLFRKEGQNVTLSCEQNLNHDAMYWYRQDPGQGLRLIYYSQIVNDFQKGDIAEGYSVSREKKESFPLTVTSAQKNPTAFYLCASSFDDNVRNTIYFGEGSWLTVV.

The chain carries TRBV4-2 and TRBJ1-1, with unresolved D. The CDR3 sequence is 17 residues long. Trimming removed 0 bases from V and 3 bases from J, with 17 bases in between. CDR1 is LGHNA and CDR2 is YNFKEQ in the germline V gene. In DNA, the CDR3 is TGTGCCAGCAGCCAAGATACCATGTCCGGCGGATACACTGAAGCTTTCTTT. This gives the protein CASSQDTMSGGYTEAFF.

V and J are TRBV6-4 and TRBJ1-6; 8 nucleotides align to TRBD1. The CDR3 loop spans 15 amino acids. The V gene end was trimmed by 0 bases and the J gene end by 7 bases; junction bases not matched to a gene: 2. Germline lookup yields CDR1 MRHNA and CDR2 SNTAGT. The CDR3 protein is CASSDSTGVNSPLHF. The CDR3, as DNA: TGTGCCAGCAGTGACTCGACAGGGGTGAATTCACCCCTCCACTTT.

This chain uses TRBV3-1 (or the pseudogene TRBV3-2) with TRBJ1-1, with TRBD1 matching over 8 bases. The CDR3 runs to 12 residues. With V trimmed by 4 bases and J by 11 bases, 6 bases remained unmatched. Looked up from germline, CDR1 is LGHDT and CDR2 is YNNKEL (reference sequence). This chain's CDR3 is CASSLDRGAAFF. The CDR3 DNA reads TGTGCCAGCAGCCTCGACAGGGGCGCTGCTTTCTTT.

The chain is built from TRBV11-2 and TRBJ1-2, with D tentatively TRBD1 (5 bases). V was clipped by 6 bases and J by 5 bases, with 16 bases between them. The germline CDR1 and CDR2 sequences are SGHAT and FQNNGV. The CDR3 extends over 14 amino acids. Written as DNA, the CDR3 is TGTGCCAGCAGGGGGCTGCGGGGGGATTATGGCTACACCTTC. Amino acids: CASRGLRGDYGYTF.

The rearrangement links TRBV5-8 to TRBJ2-1; 9 nucleotides align to TRBD2. J gave up 3 bases and V 0 bases, and 7 bases lay outside the gene matches. Germline V CDR1 and CDR2: SGHTS, YDEGEE. The CDR3 is 17 residues long. The CDR3 sequence: CASSLGIAGEVYNEQFF. Written as DNA, the CDR3 is TGTGCCAGCAGCTTGGGTATAGCGGGGGAAGTCTACAATGAGCAGTTCTTC.

The chain is built from TRBV5-1 and TRBJ1-1; D is unresolved. This CDR3 comprises 14 residues. Trimming took off 1 base at V and 1 base at J, with 8 bases between the two ends. Looked up from germline, CDR1 is SGHRS and CDR2 is YFSETQ. As DNA, the CDR3 is TGCGCCAGCAGCTTGTACGGTGCGAACACTGAAGCTTTCTTT. Translation gives CASSLYGANTEAFF.

A remark on this clone: Additional DNA sequences in this sample encode the identical CDR3. CDR3 nucleotides: TGTGCCAGCAGTTACTCGGGACAGGGGGCTAGTGGCTACACCTTC. Residues: CASSYSGQGASGYTF. This chain uses TRBV6-5 with TRBJ1-2, with 12 bases matching TRBD1. The CDR3 length is 15 residues. V lost 0 bases to trimming and J lost 7 bases; unmatched junction nucleotides: 3. CDR1 MNHEY and CDR2 SVGAGI come from the germline V gene.

This clone was detected once. This CDR3 is CASSSMGADYGYTF. The CDR3, as DNA: TGCGCCAGCAGCTCTATGGGGGCAGACTATGGCTACACCTTC. The V call is TRBV5-1, the J call TRBJ1-2; D might be TRBD1 (6 bases). Germline V gives CDR1 SGHRS, CDR2 YFSETQ. V was cut by 3 bases and J by 3 bases, with 12 bases left in between. This CDR3 is built from 14 residues.

V gene TRBV25-1 combines with J gene TRBJ2-7, with 7 bases identical to TRBD1. Germline loops: CDR1 MGHDK, CDR2 SYGVNS. CDR3 size: 13 residues. The V and J ends lost 3 bases and 3 bases, in that order; junction bases with no gene match: 2. The CDR3 sequence: CASSETGNYEQYF. As DNA, the CDR3 is TGTGCCAGCAGTGAGACAGGGAACTACGAGCAGTACTTC.

The genes are TRBV4-3 and TRBJ1-4; TRBD1 aligns across 7 bases. The germline gives CDR1 LGHNA, CDR2 YSLEER. V trimming: 1 base; J trimming: 13 bases; junction bases outside the gene matches: 15. This CDR3 spans 16 amino acids. CDR3 DNA sequence: TGCGCCAGCAGCCAAGCGCTGGGGGACAGCGTTTTGGGACTGTTTTTT. It codes for CASSQALGDSVLGLFF.

Notes on this clone: Because the CDR3's place on the DNA is in doubt, the DNA is left out and the CDR3 is given as listed by TCRdb. The chain recombines TRBV19 with TRBJ1-5. CDR1 LNHDA and CDR2 SQIVND come from the germline V gene (reference sequence). Including both end residues, the CDR3 is 17 amino acids long. The CDR3 protein is CASWGGMLFGAGGPQHF.

Notes on this clone: Distinct nucleotide sequences in the sample also encode this CDR3. The DNA for the CDR3 is TGTGCCAGCAGCCAGACTGGGGAGCAGTACTTC. Protein product: CASSQTGEQYF. The rearrangement uses TRBV5-6 and TRBJ2-7; D call uncertain. This CDR3 comprises 11 residues. V shed 4 bases and J shed 7 bases, with 9 bases lying between them. Looked up from germline, CDR1 is SGHDT and CDR2 is YYEEEE.

The chain uses TRBV6-5 and TRBJ1-5; 9 bases are a match to TRBD1. There are 15 residues in the CDR3. The V gene's germline CDR1 is MNHEY and CDR2 SVGAGI. The J segment lost 7 bases and the V segment lost 7 bases, leaving 11 bases of the junction unmatched. This CDR3 is CASTPDRGRGQPQHF. The CDR3 coding sequence is TGTGCCAGCACCCCGGACAGGGGAAGGGGCCAGCCCCAGCATTTT.

The CDR3 nucleotides are TGTGCCAGCAGCCAAGTGCAGGGGTTCGATGGCTACACCTTC. It codes for CASSQVQGFDGYTF. The chain is built from TRBV3-1 (or the pseudogene TRBV3-2) and TRBJ1-2, with D possibly matching TRBD1 (6 bases). In germline, CDR1 is LGHDT, CDR2 YNNKEL (reference sequence). CDR3 length equals 14 residues. The ends were cut back, 1 base at V and 6 bases at J, with 12 bases in the middle.

DNA for the CDR3: TGCGCCAGCAGCTTGGCCCCGCAGGGGGGTAATTCACCCCTCCACTTT. Translating gives CASSLAPQGGNSPLHF. This chain connects TRBV5-1 to TRBJ1-6; 7 nucleotides agree with TRBD1. After removal of 0 bases from V and 6 bases from J, the junction contained 6 bases not matched to a gene. In germline, CDR1 is SGHRS, CDR2 YFSETQ. The CDR3 extends over 16 amino acids.

V usage is TRBV7-5 and J usage is TRBJ1-1. TRBV7-5 is a known pseudogene. CDR3 size: 22 residues. The CDR3 loop is CARSHWITQSFRGVTIWTEAFF. The CDR3 nucleotides read TGTGCCAGAAGCCACTGGATTACGCAGAGCTTCCGCGGGGTGACTATATGGACTGAAGCTTTCTTT.

The gene calls are TRBV5-1 and TRBJ2-5, with D perhaps TRBD2 (7 bases). Per germline, CDR1 SGHRS and CDR2 YFSETQ. The CDR3 has 14 residues. V shed 4 bases and J shed 5 bases, with 15 bases lying between them. The CDR3: CASSRNGGLETQYF. Here the CDR3 DNA reads TGCGCCAGCAGCCGGAACGGGGGGCTGGAGACCCAGTACTTC.

The V call is TRBV19, the J call TRBJ1-6; TRBD1 aligns across 8 bases. Trimming cost V 1 base and J 6 bases; bases outside gene matches: 5. Germline CDR1 reads LNHDA; CDR2 reads SQIVND (reference sequence). The CDR3 spans 16 residues. Here the CDR3 DNA reads TGTGCCAGTAGTATAGGGGACAGGACCCCTAATTCACCCCTCCACTTT. Translation gives CASSIGDRTPNSPLHF.

This chain joins TRBV11-2 and TRBJ1-2; no clear D. Trimming pared 6 bases from V and 1 base from J, leaving 15 bases between. Per the germline V gene, CDR1 is SGHAT and CDR2 is FQNNGV. The CDR3 totals 15 residues. CDR3 sequence: CASRLLLRVNYGYTF. The CDR3 DNA reads as TGTGCCAGCAGGCTTCTCCTGCGAGTTAACTATGGCTACACCTTC.

The chain is built from TRBV7-9 and TRBJ1-4; D gene unclear. The V and J ends lost 1 base and 8 bases respectively, with 8 bases between them. The CDR3 is 13 amino acids. CDR1 and CDR2 (germline): SEHNR, FQNEAQ (reference sequence). The CDR3 region has the DNA TGTGCCAGCAGCTTAGACGCGGGAGAAAAACTGTTTTTT. It codes for CASSLDAGEKLFF.

The rearrangement links TRBV6-5 to TRBJ1-1, with D tentatively TRBD1 (6 bases). The CDR3 totals 15 residues. Germline-derived CDR1 and CDR2 are MNHEY and SVGAGI. With 0 bases removed from V and 5 bases from J, the gap between germline ends came to 13 bases. CDR3 protein: CASSYSSGGPTEAFF. The CDR3 DNA reads as TGTGCCAGCAGTTACTCGAGCGGGGGGCCTACTGAAGCTTTCTTT.

This rearrangement joins TRBV9 to TRBJ2-1, with 7 bases that match TRBD1. The CDR3 is made up of 14 amino acids. The V segment lost 3 bases and the J segment 5 bases; nucleotides outside the gene matches: 5. Germline CDR1 and CDR2: SGDLS and YYNGEE. CDR3 sequence reads: CASSGRDSHNEQFF. The CDR3 DNA reads TGTGCCAGCAGCGGCCGGGACAGCCACAATGAGCAGTTCTTC.

The chain joins TRBV7-9 to TRBJ1-4; TRBD1 matches 9 bases. The junction had 3 bases not matched to a gene; V was cut back by 3 bases and J by 4 bases. The CDR3 has 15 residues. Per germline, CDR1 SEHNR and CDR2 FQNEAQ (reference sequence). The CDR3 DNA is TGTGCCAGCAGCTTCGGACAGGGGAATAATGAAAAACTGTTTTTT. It yields the protein CASSFGQGNNEKLFF.

The J gene is TRBJ1-1, the V gene TRBV6-1; D is unresolved. The ends were cut back, 0 bases at V and 7 bases at J, with 3 bases in the middle. This CDR3 is 11 amino acids long. Germline V lookup: CDR1 MNHNS, CDR2 SASEGT. The CDR3 spells CASSEAVEAFF. The CDR3 DNA sequence: TGTGCCAGCAGTGAAGCCGTTGAAGCTTTCTTT.

The genes are TRBV25-1 and TRBJ2-2; 10 bases agree with TRBD1. The CDR3 extends over 14 amino acids. Germline V gene sequence: CDR1 MGHDK, CDR2 SYGVNS. V dropped 6 bases and J dropped 3; count of bases not matched to a gene: 1. The chain's CDR3 is CASRGQGDTGELFF. Written as DNA, the CDR3 is TGTGCCAGCAGAGGACAGGGGGACACCGGGGAGCTGTTTTTT.

V is TRBV5-1 and J is TRBJ2-5; possibly TRBD1 for D (6 bases). Per germline, CDR1 SGHRS and CDR2 YFSETQ. This CDR3 comprises 15 residues. V lost 0 bases, J lost 3 bases, and 12 bases lay in between. CDR3 DNA: TGCGCCAGCAGCTTGGCGCTATCAGGGGAAGAGACCCAGTACTTC. Amino acids: CASSLALSGEETQYF.

The V gene is TRBV7-9, the J gene TRBJ1-3; TRBD1 is a possible D gene (5 bases). The V and J ends lost 3 bases and 0 bases respectively, with 15 bases between them. The CDR3 is 17 amino acids. Looked up from germline, CDR1 is SEHNR and CDR2 is FQNEAQ (reference sequence). The CDR3 nucleotides are TGTGCCAGCAGCTTGCGCGACAGTCACAGCTCTGGAAACACCATATATTTT. Amino acids: CASSLRDSHSSGNTIYF.

This chain connects TRBV2 to TRBJ2-3; TRBD2 aligns across 10 bases. This CDR3 has 18 residues. Germline CDR1 and CDR2: SNHLY and FYNNEI. Germline trimming cut 4 bases from V and 3 bases from J; bases unmatched to any gene: 13. CDR3 DNA: TGTGCCAGCAGTGTCGGAGCGGGGGGGCGTGTAGGGACAGATACGCAGTATTTT. Residues: CASSVGAGGRVGTDTQYF.

The chain has TRBV12-3 or TRBV12-4 and TRBJ2-2; TRBD2 is a possible D gene (5 bases). V gave up 6 bases and J gave up 5 bases, with 7 bases separating them. The CDR3 totals 12 residues. DNA of the CDR3: TGTGCCAGCAGCCCGGGGACCGGGGAGCTGTTTTTT. Its protein is CASSPGTGELFF.